Listed here are 29 T cell receptor beta chains from one sample, sequenced in a study of tumor and adjacent non-tumor tissue in lung cancer. This sample's RNA came from whole unsorted tissue. The normal lung tissue was taken more than 3 cm from the tumor edge. The library came from three nested PCR rounds adapted from ARM-PCR protocols. TCRdb processed the multiplex PCR reads anew with MiXCR; each CDR3 protein has one entry. The sample holds tens of thousands of distinct CDR3 sequences, 76% seen once. Sequencing was performed on distant non-tumor lung tissue. Source of these receptors: a man in his sixties or seventies with non-small cell lung cancer.

The genes are TRBV19 and TRBJ1-5; D gene ambiguous. Germline assignment: CDR1 LNHDA and CDR2 SQIVND (reference sequence). Trimming stripped 5 bases from V and 0 bases from J, with 11 bases between. This CDR3 has 15 residues. This chain's CDR3 is CASSWSQCSNQPQHF. CDR3 nucleotide sequence: TGTGCCAGTAGTTGGAGTCAGTGTAGCAATCAGCCCCAGCATTTT.

As concerns this clonotype: Relative to the germline gene, one junction end is altered; a read error may explain this. The rearrangement links TRBV6-2 or TRBV6-3 to TRBJ1-2; D remains ambiguous. The germline gives CDR1 MNHEY, CDR2 SVGEGT. The CDR3 runs 11 residues. The chain's CDR3 is CASSLSYGYIF. The DNA of the CDR3 is TGTGCCAGCAGTCTCTCGTATGGCTACATCTTC.

In its sample, this clonotype was seen many times. The chain recombines TRBV6-2 or TRBV6-3 with TRBJ2-7; D is tentatively TRBD1 or TRBD2 (7 bases each). The V end lost 0 bases, the J end lost 3 bases, and 15 bases lay between the germline ends. The CDR3 is 16 amino acids. Germline values: CDR1 MNHEY, CDR2 SVGEGT. The CDR3 reads CASSYSRAGGDYEQYF. CDR3 coding DNA: TGTGCCAGCAGTTACTCGAGGGCAGGGGGGGACTACGAGCAGTACTTC.

About this clonotype itself: Because it lacks the conserved phenylalanine or tryptophan at the end, this CDR3 is likely a read error. The V call is TRBV11-2, the J call TRBJ2-3; D is tentatively TRBD1 or TRBD2 (5 bases each). The CDR3 has 14 amino acids. Germline assignment: CDR1 SGHAT and CDR2 FQNNGV. With 4 bases removed from V and 7 bases from J, the gap between germline ends came to 15 bases. This CDR3 is CASSSEGFSYTQYC. DNA for the CDR3: TGTGCCAGCAGCTCAGAGGGGTTCTCATATACGCAGTATTGT.

Concerning this clonotype: At one boundary the junction diverges from the germline segment, which might be a read error. The V and J genes are TRBV6-1 and TRBJ2-1; 9 bases are shared with TRBD2. Germline V gives CDR1 MNHNS, CDR2 SASEGT. The CDR3 has 14 residues. The CDR3 reads CAISSSGAGFEQFF. The CDR3 nucleotides read TGTGCCATCTCCTCTAGCGGGGCTGGTTTTGAGCAATTCTTC.

The J gene is TRBJ1-2, the V gene TRBV14; D remains ambiguous. The CDR3 is made up of 14 amino acids. The V gene lost 4 bases and the J gene lost 5 bases, with 14 bases spanning the gap. Germline values: CDR1 SGHDN, CDR2 FVKESK. In nucleotides, the CDR3 is TGTGCCAGCAGCCGAAATACGGGAGAGTATGGCTACACCTTC. Encoded protein: CASSRNTGEYGYTF.

Turning to this clonotype: A junction end diverges from the germline sequence, so it may reflect a read error. The CDR3 sequence is CASSLKGANQSQHF. CDR3 DNA: TGTGCCAGCAGCTTAAAAGGGGCAAATCAGTCCCAGCATTTT. The rearrangement links TRBV11-2 to TRBJ1-5; a possible D gene is TRBD1 (5 bases). There are 14 residues in the CDR3. Per germline, CDR1 SGHAT and CDR2 FQNNGV.

As to this clonotype: At one boundary the junction diverges from the germline segment, which might be a read error. For the CDR3, the DNA is TGCGCCAGCAGCCAAACGATCAATCAGCCACAGCATTTT. This codes for CASSQTINQPQHF. The genes are TRBV4-1 and TRBJ1-5; D uncertain. Germline V CDR1 and CDR2: MGHRA, YSYEKL. The CDR3 length is 13 residues.

A remark on this clonotype: One end of the junction does not line up with germline, which may come from a read error. This chain uses TRBV5-1 with TRBJ2-7; 8 bases fit TRBD2. Looked up from germline, CDR1 is SGHRS and CDR2 is YFSETQ. The CDR3 contains 13 residues. The CDR3 coding sequence is TGTGCCAGCAGCTTGGTGGGACTAGAGGAGCAGTACTTC. Its translation is CASSLVGLEEQYF. Drawing the rest from reference TRBV5-1 and TRBJ2-7, the complete variable domain is KAGVTQTPRYLIKTRGQQVTLSCSPISGHRSVSWYQQTPGQGLQFLFEYFSETQRNKGNFPGRFSGRQFSNSRSEMNVSTLELGDSALYLCASSLVGLEEQYFGPGTRLTVT.

As concerns this clonotype: A junction boundary mismatches the germline segment, possibly from a read error. The chain employs TRBV4-2 and TRBJ2-3; 7 positions agree with TRBD2. Looked up from germline, CDR1 is LGHNA and CDR2 is YNFKEQ. CDR3 size: 17 residues. Here the CDR3 reads CARSQDQWRGTTDTQYF. The CDR3 bases are TGTGCCCGCAGCCAAGATCAGTGGCGGGGGACCACAGATACGCAGTATTTT.

This clonotype was observed once. The conserved phenylalanine or tryptophan normally closing the CDR3 is absent here, so this likely arose from a read error. The chain has TRBV10-1 and TRBJ2-7; D is unresolved. Per the germline V gene, CDR1 is WNHNN and CDR2 is SYGVQD (reference sequence). This CDR3 contains 11 residues. The CDR3 DNA is TGCGCCAGCAGTGCCGGCTACGGGCAGTACTTA. This encodes CASSAGYGQYL.

As regards this clonotype: At one end the junction does not follow the germline gene, possibly because of a read error. V usage is TRBV4-3 and J usage is TRBJ2-3, with D tentatively TRBD2 (6 bases). This CDR3 is built from 17 residues. Germline assignment: CDR1 LGHNA and CDR2 YSLEER. The CDR3 DNA sequence: TGCGCCAACAGCCAAGATGAGCCTAACGGGAGAACAGATACGCAGTATTTT. This gives the protein CANSQDEPNGRTDTQYF.

About this clonotype itself: At one end the junction does not follow the germline gene, possibly because of a read error. Here the CDR3 DNA reads TGTGCCCGCAGTGAAGACGTGGGACTCTTTGGCTCCACTGAGCAGTTCTTC. Translating it yields CARSEDVGLFGSTEQFF. This chain uses TRBV6-1 with TRBJ2-1; D may be TRBD2 (6 bases). This CDR3 has 17 residues. The germline V gene encodes CDR1 MNHNS and CDR2 SASEGT.

Remarks on this clonotype: A read error may account for a junction end that differs from germline. The CDR3 bases are TGCGGCAGCAGCCAAAGACAGGGCTGGAATACTGAAGCTTTCTTT. This sequence encodes CGSSQRQGWNTEAFF. This chain uses TRBV4-1 with TRBJ1-1; 7 bases match TRBD1. The germline V gene encodes CDR1 MGHRA and CDR2 YSYEKL. This CDR3 contains 15 residues.

This clonotype appeared many times. This chain joins TRBV5-6 and TRBJ2-2, with D possibly being TRBD2 (5 bases). The CDR3 loop spans 15 amino acids. CDR1 and CDR2 (germline): SGHDT, YYEEEE. The V end was cut by 3 bases, the J end by 5 bases, with 14 bases between. CDR3 residues: CASSSVVGVTGELFF. CDR3 DNA: TGTGCCAGCAGCTCCGTCGTCGGGGTTACCGGGGAGCTGTTTTTT.

A note on this clonotype: The junction shows a germline mismatch at one end, possibly a read error. This chain uses TRBV4-2 with TRBJ2-7; D may be TRBD2 (5 bases). CDR3 length: 15 amino acids. Germline V gene lookup returns CDR1 LGHNA and CDR2 YNFKEQ. DNA for the CDR3: TGTGCCAGCAGCCAAGATCTGGGGAGAATCAACGAGCATTACTTC. This sequence encodes CASSQDLGRINEHYF.

This chain joins TRBV5-4 and TRBJ1-2, with unresolved D. CDR1 and CDR2 from the germline V gene are SGHNT and YYREEE (reference sequence). The CDR3 runs 12 residues. The V end was cut by 5 bases, the J end by 4 bases, with 9 bases between. CDR3 amino acids: CASSLCTYGYTF. The CDR3 coding sequence is TGTGCCAGCAGTTTGTGTACCTATGGCTACACCTTC. The variable domain in full, with the rest retrieved from reference TRBV5-4 and TRBJ1-2, is ETGVTQSPTHLIKTRGQQVTLRCSSQSGHNTVSWYQQALGQGPQFIFQYYREEENGRGNFPPRFSGLQFPNYSSELNVNALELDDSALYLCASSLCTYGYTFGSGTRLTVV.

Details on this clonotype: A junction end diverges from the germline sequence, so it may reflect a read error. The CDR3 loop reads CASSHLRGSGANVLTF. DNA for the CDR3: TGTGCCAGCAGTCATCTCAGGGGCTCTGGTGCCAACGTCCTGACTTTC. This chain links TRBV28 with TRBJ2-6, with a weak D call TRBD1 (6 bases). The CDR3 has 16 residues. Germline lookup yields CDR1 MDHEN and CDR2 SYDVKM.

On this clonotype: Since the CDR3 does not end with the conserved phenylalanine or tryptophan, this likely comes from a read error. The V call is TRBV6-2 or TRBV6-3, the J call TRBJ2-5; 7 bases match TRBD1. Germline values: CDR1 MNHEY, CDR2 SVGEGT. The CDR3 loop spans 16 amino acids. The V and J ends lost 7 bases and 8 bases, in that order; junction bases with no gene match: 19. The CDR3 DNA is TGTGCCAGCACCCCCCGTGTACAGGGGATTTGGGATACCCAGTACCTC. This sequence encodes CASTPRVQGIWDTQYL.

J is TRBJ2-7 and V is TRBV28; D ambiguous. CDR1 is MDHEN, CDR2 SYDVKM, per germline. This CDR3 contains 13 residues. Trimming removed 6 bases at V and 5 bases at J, with 14 bases between. The CDR3 region is CASSPPLKHEQYF. The CDR3 DNA follows: TGTGCCAGCAGCCCCCCTTTAAAACACGAGCAGTACTTC.

Concerning this clonotype itself: This likely comes from a read error, as the CDR3 has no conserved phenylalanine or tryptophan at its end. The chain carries TRBV6-2 or TRBV6-3 and TRBJ2-7, with 8 bases matching TRBD2. Germline V gene sequence: CDR1 MNHEY, CDR2 SVGEGT. This CDR3 is 15 amino acids long. Written as DNA, the CDR3 is TGTGCCAGCAGCCGGGAGGGACTATACTCCTTCGAGCAGTACTAC. It codes for CASSREGLYSFEQYY.

Of note for this clonotype: The junction departs from the called germline gene at one end, perhaps through a read error. J is TRBJ1-6 and V is TRBV4-2, with D unclear. This CDR3 comprises 15 residues. Germline CDR1 reads LGHNA; CDR2 reads YNFKEQ. CDR3 nucleotides: TGTGCCAGCAACCAAGTCGGACTGCTCGGGTCACCCCTCCACTTT. Translated, it gives CASNQVGLLGSPLHF.

A note on this clonotype: One end of the junction varies from germline; a read error may be responsible. The chain employs TRBV12-3 or TRBV12-4 and TRBJ1-3; 9 bases are shared with TRBD1. This CDR3 comprises 18 residues. As DNA, the CDR3 is TGTGCCAGCGGTGGTCCCGGGACAGGGATCGGCTCTGGAAACATCATATATTTT. Its translation: CASGGPGTGIGSGNIIYF.

J is TRBJ2-3 and V is TRBV11-3; maybe TRBD2 (5 bases). CDR1 and CDR2 from the germline V gene are SGHNT and YENEEA. This CDR3 is built from 15 residues. V gave up 7 bases and J gave up 15 bases, with 29 bases separating them. This chain's CDR3 is CASTRREVSTDTKYF. In DNA, the CDR3 is TGTGCCAGCACCCGTCGGGAAGTAAGTACAGATACGAAATATTTT. The full variable domain, its missing parts supplied by reference TRBV11-3 and TRBJ2-3, is EAGVVQSPRYKIIEKKQPVAFWCNPISGHNTLYWYLQNLGQGPELLIRYENEEAVDDSQLPKDRFSAERLKGVDSTLKIQPAELGDSAVYLCASTRREVSTDTKYFGPGTRLTVL.

With respect to this clonotype: An end of the junction differs from the germline gene, which may be a read error. This rearrangement joins TRBV14 to TRBJ2-5; the D is unclear. CDR1 is SGHDN, CDR2 FVKESK, per germline. This CDR3 is 11 amino acids long. The CDR3 nucleotides read TGCGCCAGCAGCCATGTGGGGACCCAGTACTTC. Translated: CASSHVGTQYF. Supplemented by reference TRBV14 and TRBJ2-5, the full variable domain reads EAGVTQFPSHSVIEKGQTVTLRCDPISGHDNLYWYRRVMGKEIKFLLHFVKESKQDESGMPNNRFLAERTGGTYSTLKVQPAELEDSGVYFCASSHVGTQYFGPGTRLLVL.

This clonotype was seen a few times. One end of the junction fails to match germline, which may point to a read error. The chain is built from TRBV11-3 and TRBJ1-1; 7 nucleotides match TRBD1. Germline V gene data show CDR1 as SGHNT and CDR2 as YENEEA. The CDR3 covers 16 residues. CDR3 in amino acids: CDSSFRDRNMNTEAFF. DNA for the CDR3: TGTGACAGCAGCTTCCGGGACAGAAACATGAACACTGAAGCTTTCTTT.

About this clonotype: An end of the junction differs from the germline gene, which may be a read error. The genes are TRBV12-3 or TRBV12-4 and TRBJ2-5, with 9 nucleotides matching TRBD2. CDR3 length: 15 residues. CDR3 bases: TGTGCCAGCAGCGCGCTAGCGGGAATGGTGGAGACCCGGTACTTC. Residues: CASSALAGMVETRYF.

Many counts were recorded for this clonotype. The rearrangement uses TRBV13 and TRBJ2-1; D is perhaps TRBD1 or TRBD2 (5 bases each). This CDR3 is built from 14 residues. The V end lost 3 bases, the J end lost 5 bases, and 11 bases lay between the germline ends. Germline assignment: CDR1 PRHDT and CDR2 FYEKMQ (reference sequence). The CDR3 here is CASSLRGVDNEQFF. In nucleotides, the CDR3 is TGTGCCAGCAGCTTGAGGGGTGTCGACAATGAGCAGTTCTTC.

On this clonotype: Germline and junction disagree at one end, which may indicate a read error. The chain uses TRBV10-2 and TRBJ1-2; no firm D call. CDR1 is WSHSY, CDR2 SAAADI, per germline. This CDR3 is 14 amino acids long. For the CDR3, the DNA is TGCGCTAGCAGCAAGGAACAGATAGTCTATGGCTACACCTTC. It yields the protein CASSKEQIVYGYTF.